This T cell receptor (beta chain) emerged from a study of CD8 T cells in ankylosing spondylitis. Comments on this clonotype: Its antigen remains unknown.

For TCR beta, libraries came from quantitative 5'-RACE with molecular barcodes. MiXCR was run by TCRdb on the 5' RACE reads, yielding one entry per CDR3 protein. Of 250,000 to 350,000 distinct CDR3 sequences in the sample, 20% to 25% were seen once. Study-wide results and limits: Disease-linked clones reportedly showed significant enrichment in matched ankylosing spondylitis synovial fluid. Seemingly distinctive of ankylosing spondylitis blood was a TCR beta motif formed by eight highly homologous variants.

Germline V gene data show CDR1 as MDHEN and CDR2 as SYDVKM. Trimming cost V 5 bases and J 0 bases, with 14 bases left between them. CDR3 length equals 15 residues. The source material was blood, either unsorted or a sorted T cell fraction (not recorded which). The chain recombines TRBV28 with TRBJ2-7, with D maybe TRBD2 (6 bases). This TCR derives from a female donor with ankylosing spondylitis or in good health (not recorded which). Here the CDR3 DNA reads TGTGCCAGCAGTACACCGGGACTTCACTCCTACGAGCAGTACTTC. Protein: CASSTPGLHSYEQYF.